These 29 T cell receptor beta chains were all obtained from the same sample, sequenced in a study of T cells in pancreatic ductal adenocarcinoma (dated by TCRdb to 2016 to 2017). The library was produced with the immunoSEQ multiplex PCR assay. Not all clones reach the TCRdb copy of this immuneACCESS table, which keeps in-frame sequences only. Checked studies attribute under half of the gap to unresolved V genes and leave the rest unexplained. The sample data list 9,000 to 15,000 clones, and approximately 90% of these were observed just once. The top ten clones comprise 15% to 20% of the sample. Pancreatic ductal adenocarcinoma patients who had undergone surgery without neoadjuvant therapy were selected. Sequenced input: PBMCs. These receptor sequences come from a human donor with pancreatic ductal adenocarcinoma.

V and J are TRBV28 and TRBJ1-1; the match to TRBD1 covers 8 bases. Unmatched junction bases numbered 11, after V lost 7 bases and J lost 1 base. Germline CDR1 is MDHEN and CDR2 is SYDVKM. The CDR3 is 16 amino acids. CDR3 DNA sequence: TGTGCCAGCAAAACAGGGGGGGTGCGCAAGAACACTGAAGCTTTCTTT. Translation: CASKTGGVRKNTEAFF.

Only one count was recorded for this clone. This CDR3 is CSVEFGVGYGYTF. DNA of the CDR3: TGCAGCGTTGAATTTGGGGTTGGCTATGGCTACACCTTC. V usage is TRBV29-1 and J usage is TRBJ1-2; D is unclear. This CDR3 comprises 13 residues. The germline V and J ends were trimmed by 2 bases and 4 bases, with 11 bases remaining between them. Germline CDR1 SQVTM, CDR2 ANQGSEA.

The CDR3 sequence is CASSLRGNDNSPLHF. CDR3 coding DNA: TGTGCCAGCAGCTTAAGGGGGAATGATAATTCACCCCTCCACTTT. The V call is TRBV5-5, the J call TRBJ1-6; tentatively, D is TRBD1 (6 bases). CDR1 is SGHKS and CDR2 is YYEKEE in the germline V gene (reference sequence). This CDR3 has 15 residues. V was shortened by 2 bases and J by 5 bases, with 11 bases between the two germline ends. Combining the CDR3 with reference TRBV5-5 and TRBJ1-6 gives the whole variable domain DAGVTQSPTHLIKTRGQQVTLRCSPISGHKSVSWYQQVLGQGPQFIFQYYEKEERGRGNFPDRFSARQFPNYSSELNVNALLLGDSALYLCASSLRGNDNSPLHFGNGTRLTVT.

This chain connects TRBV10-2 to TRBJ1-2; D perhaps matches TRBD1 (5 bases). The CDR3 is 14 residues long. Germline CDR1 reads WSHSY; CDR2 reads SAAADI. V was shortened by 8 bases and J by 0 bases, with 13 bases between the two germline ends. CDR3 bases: TGCGCCAGCCGAGGTGGGGGTACTAACTATGGCTACACCTTC. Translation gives CASRGGGTNYGYTF.

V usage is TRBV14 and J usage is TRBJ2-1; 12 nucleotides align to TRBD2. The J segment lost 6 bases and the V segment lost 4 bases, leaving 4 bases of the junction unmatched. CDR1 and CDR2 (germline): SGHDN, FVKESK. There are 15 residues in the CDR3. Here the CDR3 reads CASSPRTSGTNEQFF. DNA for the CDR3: TGTGCCAGCAGCCCTAGGACTAGCGGGACCAATGAGCAGTTCTTC.

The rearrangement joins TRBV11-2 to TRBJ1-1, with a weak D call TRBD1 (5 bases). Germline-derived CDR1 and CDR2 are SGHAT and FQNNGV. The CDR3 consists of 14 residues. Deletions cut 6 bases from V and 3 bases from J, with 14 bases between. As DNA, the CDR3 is TGTGCCAGCAGTGATGGGGGGACGGACACTGAAGCTTTCTTT. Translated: CASSDGGTDTEAFF.

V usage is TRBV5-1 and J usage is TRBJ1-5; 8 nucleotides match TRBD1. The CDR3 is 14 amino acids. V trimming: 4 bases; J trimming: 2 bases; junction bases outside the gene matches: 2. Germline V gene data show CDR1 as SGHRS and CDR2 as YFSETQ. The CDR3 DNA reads TGCGCCAGCAGCCCGGGACAGGGCAATCAGCCCCAGCATTTT. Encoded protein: CASSPGQGNQPQHF.

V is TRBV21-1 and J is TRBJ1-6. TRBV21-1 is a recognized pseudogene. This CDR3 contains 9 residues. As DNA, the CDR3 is TGTTCCAGTAATTCACCCCTCCACTTT. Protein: CSSNSPLHF.

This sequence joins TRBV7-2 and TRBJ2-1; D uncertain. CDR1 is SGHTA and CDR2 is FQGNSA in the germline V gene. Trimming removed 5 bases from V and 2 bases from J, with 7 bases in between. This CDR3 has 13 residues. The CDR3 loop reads CASSGHTYNEQFF. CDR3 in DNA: TGTGCCAGCAGCGGGCACACCTACAATGAGCAGTTCTTC.

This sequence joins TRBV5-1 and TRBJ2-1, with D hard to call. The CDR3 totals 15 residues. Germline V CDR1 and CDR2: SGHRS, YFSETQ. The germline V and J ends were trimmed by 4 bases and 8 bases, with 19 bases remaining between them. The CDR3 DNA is TGCGCCAGCAGCCCAGCGTCCTCTACCTTCTATGAGCAGTTCTTC. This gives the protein CASSPASSTFYEQFF.

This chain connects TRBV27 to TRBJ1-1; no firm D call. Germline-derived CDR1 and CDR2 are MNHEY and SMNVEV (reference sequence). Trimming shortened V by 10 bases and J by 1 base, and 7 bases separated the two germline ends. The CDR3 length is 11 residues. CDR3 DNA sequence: TGTGCCACCAGGAGGAACACTGAAGCTTTCTTT. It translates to CATRRNTEAFF.

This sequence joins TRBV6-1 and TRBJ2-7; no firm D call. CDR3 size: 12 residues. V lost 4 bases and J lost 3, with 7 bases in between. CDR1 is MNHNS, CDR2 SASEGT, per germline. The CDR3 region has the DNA TGTGCCAGCAGTGTTCGCGGCTACGAGCAGTACTTC. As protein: CASSVRGYEQYF.

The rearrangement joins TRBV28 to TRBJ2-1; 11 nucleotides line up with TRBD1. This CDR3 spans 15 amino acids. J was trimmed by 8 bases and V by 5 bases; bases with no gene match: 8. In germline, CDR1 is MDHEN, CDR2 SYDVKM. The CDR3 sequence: CASSPGTGGFDEQFF. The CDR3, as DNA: TGTGCCAGCAGTCCCGGGACAGGGGGATTCGATGAGCAGTTCTTC.

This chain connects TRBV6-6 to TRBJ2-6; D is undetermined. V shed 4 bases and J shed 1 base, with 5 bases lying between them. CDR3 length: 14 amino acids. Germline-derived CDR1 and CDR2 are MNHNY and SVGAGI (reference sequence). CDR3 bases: TGTGCCAGCAGTTCGGGTTCTGGGGCCAACGTCCTGACTTTC. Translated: CASSSGSGANVLTF.

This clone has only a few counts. In nucleotides, the CDR3 is TGCGCCAGCAGTCACTACGAGCAGTACTTC. Translated, it gives CASSHYEQYF. J is TRBJ2-7 and V is TRBV23-1; no clear D. TRBV23-1 is an open reading frame, and its role is uncertain. Trimming pared 3 bases from V and 3 bases from J, leaving 0 bases between. The CDR3 length is 10 residues.

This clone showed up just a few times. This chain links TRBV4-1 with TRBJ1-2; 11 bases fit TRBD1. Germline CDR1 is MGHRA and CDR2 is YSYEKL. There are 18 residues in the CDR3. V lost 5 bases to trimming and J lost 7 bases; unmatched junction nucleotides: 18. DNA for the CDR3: TGCGCCAGCAGCGACCCAAGTTTGGGACAGGGGGGAGGTGGTGGCTACACCTTC. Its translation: CASSDPSLGQGGGGGYTF.

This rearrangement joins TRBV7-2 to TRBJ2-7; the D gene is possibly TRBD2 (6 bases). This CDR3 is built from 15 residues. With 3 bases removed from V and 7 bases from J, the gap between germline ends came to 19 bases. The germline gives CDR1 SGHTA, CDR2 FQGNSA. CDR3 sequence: CASSFTLGEVGEQYF. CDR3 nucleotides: TGTGCCAGCAGCTTTACGTTGGGGGAGGTAGGTGAGCAGTACTTC. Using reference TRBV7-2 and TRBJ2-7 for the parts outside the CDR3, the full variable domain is GAGVSQSPSNKVTEKGKDVELRCDPISGHTALYWYRQSLGQGLEFLIYFQGNSAPDKSGLPSDRFSAERTGGSVSTLTIQRTQQEDSAVYLCASSFTLGEVGEQYFGPGTRLTVT.

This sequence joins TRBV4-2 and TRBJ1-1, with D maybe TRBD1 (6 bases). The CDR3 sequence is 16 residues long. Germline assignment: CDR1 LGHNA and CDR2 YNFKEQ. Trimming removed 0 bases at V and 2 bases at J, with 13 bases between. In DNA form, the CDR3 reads TGTGCCAGCAGCCAAGAAAGGGCCGGGGGCAACACTGAAGCTTTCTTT. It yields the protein CASSQERAGGNTEAFF.

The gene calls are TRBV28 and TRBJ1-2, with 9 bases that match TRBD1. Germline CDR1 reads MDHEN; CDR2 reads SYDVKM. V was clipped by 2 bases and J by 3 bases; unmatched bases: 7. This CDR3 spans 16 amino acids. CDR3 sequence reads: CASSLPGTGRDYGYTF. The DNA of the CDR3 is TGTGCCAGCAGTTTACCCGGGACAGGGAGGGACTATGGCTACACCTTC.

The CDR3 sequence is CASSLHGGGNEKLFF. In DNA form, the CDR3 reads TGCGCCAGCAGCCTCCACGGTGGGGGGAATGAAAAACTGTTTTTT. This rearrangement joins TRBV5-1 to TRBJ1-4; D is possibly TRBD1 (5 bases). The CDR3 extends over 15 amino acids. Germline assignment: CDR1 SGHRS and CDR2 YFSETQ. V lost 4 bases, J lost 5 bases, and 15 bases lay in between.

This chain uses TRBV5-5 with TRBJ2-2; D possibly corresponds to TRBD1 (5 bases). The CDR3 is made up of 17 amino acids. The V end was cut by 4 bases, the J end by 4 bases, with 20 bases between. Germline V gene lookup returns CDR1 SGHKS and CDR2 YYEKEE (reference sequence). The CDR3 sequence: CASSPGWDRGSTGELFF. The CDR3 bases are TGTGCCAGCAGCCCGGGCTGGGATAGGGGTAGCACCGGGGAGCTGTTTTTT.

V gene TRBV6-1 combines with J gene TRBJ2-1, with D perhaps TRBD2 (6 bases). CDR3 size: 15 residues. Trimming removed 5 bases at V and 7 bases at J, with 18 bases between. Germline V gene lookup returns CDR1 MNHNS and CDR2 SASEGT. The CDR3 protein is CASSPYSEGRNEQFF. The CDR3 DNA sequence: TGTGCCAGCAGTCCTTATTCGGAGGGGCGGAATGAGCAGTTCTTC.

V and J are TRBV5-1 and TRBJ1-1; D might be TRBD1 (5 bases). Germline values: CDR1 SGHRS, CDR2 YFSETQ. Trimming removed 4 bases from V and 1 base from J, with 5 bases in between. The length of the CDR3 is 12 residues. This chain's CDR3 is CASSTGNTEAFF. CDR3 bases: TGCGCCAGCAGCACAGGGAACACTGAAGCTTTCTTT. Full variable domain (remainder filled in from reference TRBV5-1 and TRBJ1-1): KAGVTQTPRYLIKTRGQQVTLSCSPISGHRSVSWYQQTPGQGLQFLFEYFSETQRNKGNFPGRFSGRQFSNSRSEMNVSTLELGDSALYLCASSTGNTEAFFGQGTRLTVV.

CDR3 residues: CASTSTSGGADTQYF. Here the CDR3 DNA reads TGTGCCAGCACCTCAACTAGCGGGGGGGCAGATACGCAGTATTTT. The V and J genes are TRBV2 and TRBJ2-3, with 13 bases identical to TRBD2. In germline, CDR1 is SNHLY, CDR2 FYNNEI. Unmatched junction bases numbered 5, after V lost 7 bases and J lost 4 bases. The CDR3 runs 15 residues.

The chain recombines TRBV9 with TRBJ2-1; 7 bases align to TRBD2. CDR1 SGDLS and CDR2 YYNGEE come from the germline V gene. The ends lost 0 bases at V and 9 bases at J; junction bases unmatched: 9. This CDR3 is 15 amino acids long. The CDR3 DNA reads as TGTGCCAGCAGCGTAGGGGGTGGGAGGGCCAGTGAGCAGTTCTTC. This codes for CASSVGGGRASEQFF.

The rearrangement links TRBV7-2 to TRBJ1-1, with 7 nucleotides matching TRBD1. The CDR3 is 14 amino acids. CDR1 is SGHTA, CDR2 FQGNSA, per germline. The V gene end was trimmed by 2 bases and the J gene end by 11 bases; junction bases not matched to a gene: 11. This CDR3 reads CASSLRGPTGVAFF. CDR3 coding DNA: TGTGCCAGCAGCTTAAGGGGGCCTACAGGGGTGGCTTTCTTT.

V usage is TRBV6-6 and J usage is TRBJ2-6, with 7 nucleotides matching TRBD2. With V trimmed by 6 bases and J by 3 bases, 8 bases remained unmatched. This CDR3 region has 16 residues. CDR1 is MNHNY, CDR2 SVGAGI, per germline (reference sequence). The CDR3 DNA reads TGTGCCAGCAGGCGACCGGGGGGTGGTGGGGCCAACGTCCTGACTTTC. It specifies CASRRPGGGGANVLTF.

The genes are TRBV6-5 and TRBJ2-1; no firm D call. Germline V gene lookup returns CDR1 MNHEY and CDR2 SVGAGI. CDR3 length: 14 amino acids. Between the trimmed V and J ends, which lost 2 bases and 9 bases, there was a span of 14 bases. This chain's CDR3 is CASSYTLSTGEQFF. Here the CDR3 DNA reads TGTGCCAGCAGTTACACCCTATCGACGGGTGAGCAGTTCTTC.

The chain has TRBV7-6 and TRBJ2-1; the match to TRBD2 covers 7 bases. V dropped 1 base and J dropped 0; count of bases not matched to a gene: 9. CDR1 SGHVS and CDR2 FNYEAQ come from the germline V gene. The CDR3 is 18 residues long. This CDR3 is CASSLEVSGRYSYNEQFF. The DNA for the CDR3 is TGTGCCAGCAGCTTAGAGGTTAGCGGGCGATACTCCTACAATGAGCAGTTCTTC.